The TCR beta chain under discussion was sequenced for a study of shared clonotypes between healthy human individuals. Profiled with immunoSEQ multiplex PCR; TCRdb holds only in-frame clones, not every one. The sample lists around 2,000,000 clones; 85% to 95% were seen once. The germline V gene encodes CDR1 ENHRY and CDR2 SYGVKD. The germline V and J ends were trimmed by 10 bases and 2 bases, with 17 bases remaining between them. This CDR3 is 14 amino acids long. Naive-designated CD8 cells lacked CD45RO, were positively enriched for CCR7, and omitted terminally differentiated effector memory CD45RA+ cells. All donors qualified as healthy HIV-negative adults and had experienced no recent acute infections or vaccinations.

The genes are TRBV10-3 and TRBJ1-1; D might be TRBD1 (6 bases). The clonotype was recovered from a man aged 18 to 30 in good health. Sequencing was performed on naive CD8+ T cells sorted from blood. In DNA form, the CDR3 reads TGTGCCAGTGTCCGGGACACAATCAACACTGAAGCTTTCTTT. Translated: CASVRDTINTEAFF.